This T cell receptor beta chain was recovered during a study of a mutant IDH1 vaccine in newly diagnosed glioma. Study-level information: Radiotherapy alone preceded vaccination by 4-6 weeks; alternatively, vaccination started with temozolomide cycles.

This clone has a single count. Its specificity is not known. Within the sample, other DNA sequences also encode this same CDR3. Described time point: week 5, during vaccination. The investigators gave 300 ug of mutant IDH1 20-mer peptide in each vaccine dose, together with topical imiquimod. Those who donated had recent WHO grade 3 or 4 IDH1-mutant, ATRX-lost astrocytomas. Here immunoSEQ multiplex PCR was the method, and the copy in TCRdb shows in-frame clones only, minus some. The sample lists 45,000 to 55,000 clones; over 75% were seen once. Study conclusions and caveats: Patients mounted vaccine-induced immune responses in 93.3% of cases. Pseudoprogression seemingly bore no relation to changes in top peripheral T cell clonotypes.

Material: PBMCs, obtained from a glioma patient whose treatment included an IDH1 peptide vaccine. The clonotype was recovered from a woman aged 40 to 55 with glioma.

CDR3 coding DNA: TGTGCCAGCTCATTGCAGGGAGGCACTGAAGCTTTCTTT. Translation gives CASSLQGGTEAFF. This sequence joins TRBV18 and TRBJ1-1, with a tentative D call TRBD1 (5 bases). V was shortened by 5 bases and J by 4 bases, with 11 bases between the two germline ends. CDR1 and CDR2 from the germline V gene are KGHSH and LQKENI. The CDR3 has 13 residues.